A selection of T cell receptor beta chains follows, all from one sample in a study of identical twins. TCRdb ran MiXCR on the 5' RACE reads and lists one entry per CDR3 protein. The sample contains about 690,000 distinct CDR3 sequences, around 5.7% of which appear only once. Sequencing was done on a sample of naive T cells sorted from blood. The receptors here all came from a man in his late teens or twenties in good health. The conserved cysteine and the conserved F or W are not part of the CDR3 here. Only some rows state a clone size, as once, few, many or a class for expanded clones.

j_gene	v_gene	abundance	CDR3aa
TRBJ1-1	TRBV5-1	-	ASSRITVDTEAF
TRBJ2-1	TRBV12-3/TRBV12-4	few	ASGANEQF
TRBJ2-2	TRBV20-1	-	SARGASGTGELF
TRBJ2-2	TRBV4-2	-	ASSQDWTTGELF
TRBJ1-5	TRBV20-1	-	SAERPGQGEPMNQPQH
TRBJ2-1	TRBV6-5	few	ASSYYFSSYNEQF
TRBJ2-1	TRBV29-1	many	SVEDYPSSYNEQF
TRBJ1-6	TRBV6-5	many	ASSQTASTLH
TRBJ1-5	TRBV27	many	ASSFFGGHQPQH
TRBJ2-1	TRBV4-3	few	ASSQVRTSRVPNEQF
TRBJ2-1	TRBV5-1	many	ASTLGQPEISYNEQF
TRBJ2-2	TRBV7-3	many	ASSLDSFTGELF
TRBJ2-1	TRBV10-3	-	AISGGRSSYNEQF
TRBJ1-2	TRBV7-6	few	ASSLGVGNYGYT
TRBJ2-1	TRBV5-1	many	ASRIDRPYYNEQF
TRBJ2-7	TRBV4-1	many	ASSQDIRKLEQY
TRBJ1-6	TRBV5-1	-	ASCPGQNNSPLH
TRBJ2-2	TRBV28	-	ASSLLSGGGNTGELF
TRBJ2-1	TRBV5-1	few	ASSLVGGDRVHEQF
TRBJ2-1	TRBV15	-	ATRSGRLSYNEQF
TRBJ2-3	TRBV27	many	ATSVAGGSSTDTQY
TRBJ2-1	TRBV18	-	ASSPSVFPQF